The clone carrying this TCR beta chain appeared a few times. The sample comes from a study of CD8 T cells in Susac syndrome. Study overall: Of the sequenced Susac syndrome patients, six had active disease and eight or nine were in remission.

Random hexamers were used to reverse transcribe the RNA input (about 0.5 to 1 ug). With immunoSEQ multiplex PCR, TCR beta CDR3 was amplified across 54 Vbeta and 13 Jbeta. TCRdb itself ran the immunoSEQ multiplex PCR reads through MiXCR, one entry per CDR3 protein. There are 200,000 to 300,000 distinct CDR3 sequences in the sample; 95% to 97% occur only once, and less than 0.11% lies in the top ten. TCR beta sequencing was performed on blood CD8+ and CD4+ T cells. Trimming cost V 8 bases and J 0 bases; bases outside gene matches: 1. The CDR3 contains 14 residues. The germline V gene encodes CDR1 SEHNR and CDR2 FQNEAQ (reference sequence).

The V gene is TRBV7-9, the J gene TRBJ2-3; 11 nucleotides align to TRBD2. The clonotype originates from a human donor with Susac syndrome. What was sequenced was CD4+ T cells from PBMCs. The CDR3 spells CASGTSGSTDTQYF. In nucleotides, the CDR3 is TGTGCCAGCGGGACTAGCGGCAGCACAGATACGCAGTATTTT. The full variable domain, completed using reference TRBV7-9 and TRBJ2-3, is DTGVSQNPRHKITKRGQNVTFRCDPISEHNRLYWYRQTLGQGPEFLTYFQNEAQLEKSRLLSDRFSAERPKGSFSTLEIQRTEQGDSAMYLCASGTSGSTDTQYFGPGTRLTVL.